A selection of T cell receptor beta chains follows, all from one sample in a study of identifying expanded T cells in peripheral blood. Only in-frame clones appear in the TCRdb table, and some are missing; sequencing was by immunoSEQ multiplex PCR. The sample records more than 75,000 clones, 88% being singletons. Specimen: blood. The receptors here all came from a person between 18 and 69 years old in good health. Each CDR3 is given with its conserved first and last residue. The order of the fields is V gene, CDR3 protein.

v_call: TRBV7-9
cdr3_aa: CASSLGRPAILSTDTQYF

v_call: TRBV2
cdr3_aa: CASSGDRGVDTGELFF

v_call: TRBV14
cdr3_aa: CASSHPGLAGVDTQYF

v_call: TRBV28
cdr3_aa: CASSFYTDTQYF

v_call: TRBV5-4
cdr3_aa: CASSLKAGGGFADTQYF

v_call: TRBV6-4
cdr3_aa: CASSDKAGGPHEQFF

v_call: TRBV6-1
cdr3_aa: CASSANLGQTSYNEQFF

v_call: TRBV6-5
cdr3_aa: CASRRGEYNEQFF

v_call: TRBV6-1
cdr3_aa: CASRVTDTQYF

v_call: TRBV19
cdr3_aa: CASSNPNRETQYF

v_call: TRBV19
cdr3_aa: CASSIGTGYGYTF

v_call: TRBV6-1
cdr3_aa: CASSPRTSGTDTQYF

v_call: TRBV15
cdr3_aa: CATSRGATSTDTQYF

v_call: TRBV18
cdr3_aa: CASSLNTEAFF

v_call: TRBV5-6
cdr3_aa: CASSTLGQPQHF

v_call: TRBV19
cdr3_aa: CASSIFAGGGEQYF

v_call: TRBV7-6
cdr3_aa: CASSALKGRADTQYF

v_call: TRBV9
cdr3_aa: CASSVDTNQPQHF

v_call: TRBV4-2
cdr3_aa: CASRSGLFQFF

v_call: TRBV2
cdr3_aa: CASRVGETQYF

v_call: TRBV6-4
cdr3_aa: CASSDSSRNTGELFF

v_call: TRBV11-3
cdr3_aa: CASSQIGPGELFF

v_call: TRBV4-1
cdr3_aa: CASGGPSGNTIYF

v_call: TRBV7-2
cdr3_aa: CASSETSVSSYEQYF

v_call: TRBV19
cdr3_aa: CASSMVHFSNQPQHF

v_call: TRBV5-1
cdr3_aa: CASSPDLQGSYEQYF

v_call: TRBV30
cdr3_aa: CAWRVGGGTGELFF

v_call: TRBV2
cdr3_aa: CASLIPGESTDTQYF

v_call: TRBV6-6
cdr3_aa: CASSYLKEGMDEQFF

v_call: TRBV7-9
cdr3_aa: CASSLTGGVYNEQFF

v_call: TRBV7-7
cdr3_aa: CASSLEVAGAYNEQFF

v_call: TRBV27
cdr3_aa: CASRRGHQHYGYTF

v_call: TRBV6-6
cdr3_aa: CASSYQGTNEKLFF